Each of the 23 T cell receptor beta chains below was sequenced from the same sample in a study of blood T cells in healthy people across ages. The use of a sample-barcoded 5' primer and a J-beta primer mix characterized a second PCR of 7 to 11 cycles. TCRdb processed the 5' RACE reads anew with MiXCR; each CDR3 protein has one entry. The table shows about 680,000 distinct CDR3 sequences, with roughly 49% occurring only once. The sequenced sample was blood. The receptor set was obtained from a woman aged 60 to 75 in good health.

This clonotype was observed a few times. The chain carries TRBV7-9 and TRBJ2-3; 7 nucleotides align to TRBD1. Germline V gives CDR1 SEHNR, CDR2 FQNEAQ (reference sequence). The length of the CDR3 is 15 residues. Germline trimming cut 3 bases from V and 6 bases from J; bases unmatched to any gene: 9. The CDR3 DNA follows: TGTGCCAGCAGCTTGACACAGGGGAGTGGCGATACGCAGTATTTT. Translation: CASSLTQGSGDTQYF.

J is TRBJ2-7 and V is TRBV6-2 or TRBV6-3, with D perhaps TRBD2 (6 bases). Between the trimmed V and J ends, which lost 2 bases and 3 bases, there was a span of 23 bases. This CDR3 is built from 18 residues. Germline CDR1 is MNHEY and CDR2 is SVGEGT. The CDR3 spells CASSYGTYDPRPLYEQYF. CDR3 DNA sequence: TGTGCCAGCAGTTACGGGACTTACGACCCACGGCCCCTCTACGAGCAGTACTTC.

This clonotype turned up a few times. The chain uses TRBV4-1 and TRBJ2-5; D possibly corresponds to TRBD1 (5 bases). The CDR3 is 14 residues long. Germline lookup yields CDR1 MGHRA and CDR2 YSYEKL. The V gene lost 4 bases and the J gene lost 5 bases, with 14 bases spanning the gap. CDR3: CASSPQGVLETQYF. CDR3 sequence (DNA): TGCGCCAGCAGCCCGCAGGGTGTACTTGAGACCCAGTACTTC.

This clonotype was picked up a small number of times. The genes are TRBV25-1 and TRBJ2-7; TRBD1 matches at 11 bases. The V gene's germline CDR1 is MGHDK and CDR2 SYGVNS. Losses at the gene ends were 7 bases for V and 0 bases for J; bases not matched to a gene: 2. The CDR3 has 14 amino acids. CDR3 amino acids: CASTGTGGSYEQYF. The CDR3 nucleotides read TGTGCCAGCACTGGGACAGGGGGCTCCTACGAGCAGTACTTC.

This clonotype was observed a few times. The chain has TRBV4-3 and TRBJ1-2, with TRBD1 identical over 7 bases. The CDR3 totals 18 residues. Germline CDR1 LGHNA, CDR2 YSLEER. The J segment lost 3 bases and the V segment lost 0 bases, leaving 13 bases of the junction unmatched. CDR3 in DNA: TGCGCCAGCAGCCAAGATTCGGGAAAGGGGGCGAGGGACTATGGCTACACCTTC. It encodes CASSQDSGKGARDYGYTF.

The chain carries TRBV27 and TRBJ1-5; D is unresolved. Between the trimmed V and J ends, which lost 3 bases and 3 bases, there was a span of 9 bases. The CDR3 consists of 14 residues. Germline-derived CDR1 and CDR2 are MNHEY and SMNVEV (reference sequence). CDR3 amino acids: CASSFAQHNQPQHF. The CDR3 region has the DNA TGTGCCAGCAGTTTTGCCCAGCACAATCAGCCCCAGCATTTT.

The chain recombines TRBV12-3 or TRBV12-4 with TRBJ1-2; possibly TRBD1 for D (5 bases). The CDR3 contains 13 residues. Deletions cut 7 bases from V and 4 bases from J, with 13 bases between. The CDR3 DNA sequence: TGTGCCAGCACCGAAGGGGCAGCCTATGGCTACACCTTC. It encodes CASTEGAAYGYTF.

The V call is TRBV9, the J call TRBJ2-7; perhaps TRBD2 as D (5 bases). From germline, CDR1 is SGDLS and CDR2 YYNGEE. This CDR3 has 14 residues. V was clipped by 4 bases and J by 0 bases, with 11 bases between them. CDR3 nucleotide sequence: TGTGCCAGCAGCCTCGGGATTACCTCCTACGAGCAGTACTTC. It translates to CASSLGITSYEQYF.

The J gene is TRBJ1-3, the V gene TRBV9; 9 bases map to TRBD1. The CDR3 length is 19 residues. The V gene's germline CDR1 is SGDLS and CDR2 YYNGEE. The V and J ends lost 3 bases and 0 bases, in that order; junction bases with no gene match: 13. The CDR3 DNA follows: TGTGCCAGCAGCGGCCCCGGGACAGGGCCAATGTCCTCTGGAAACACCATATATTTT. This encodes CASSGPGTGPMSSGNTIYF.

In its sample, this clonotype was seen once. The chain combines TRBV12-3 or TRBV12-4 with TRBJ2-3; TRBD2 matches 7 bases. V was clipped by 6 bases and J by 7 bases; unmatched bases: 22. The CDR3 contains 18 residues. CDR3 DNA: TGTGCCAGCAGACGTGGGGGAGGGCAGGGCCACCGGGAGAATACGCAGTATTTT. It encodes CASRRGGGQGHRENTQYF.

The sample holds a few counts of this clonotype. V and J are TRBV14 and TRBJ2-2; no firm D call. Germline V CDR1 and CDR2: SGHDN, FVKESK. V was pared by 2 bases and J by 6 bases, with 4 bases between. The CDR3 is 12 residues long. The CDR3 nucleotides are TGTGCCAGCAGCCAATCCCCCGGGGAGCTGTTTTTT. Translating gives CASSQSPGELFF.

The sample holds a few counts of this clonotype. The chain has TRBV7-2 and TRBJ1-1; the D is unclear. The CDR3 totals 16 residues. Trimming cost V 5 bases and J 0 bases, with 16 bases left between them. CDR1 is SGHTA, CDR2 FQGNSA, per germline. The CDR3 is CASSPRLGKVNTEAFF. The CDR3 DNA sequence: TGTGCCAGCAGCCCTCGACTGGGCAAGGTGAACACTGAAGCTTTCTTT.

This clonotype was recorded a few times. This CDR3 reads CATSRGIGLAHEQYF. Here the CDR3 DNA reads TGTGCCACCAGCAGAGGCATAGGACTAGCCCACGAGCAGTACTTC. The V call is TRBV15, the J call TRBJ2-7, with 8 bases lining up with TRBD2. The CDR3 totals 15 residues. CDR1 and CDR2 (germline): LNHNV, YYDKDF (reference sequence). The junction had 7 bases not matched to a gene; V was cut back by 1 base and J by 5 bases.

This clonotype was observed a handful of times. The chain couples TRBV7-2 to TRBJ2-4, with 8 bases that match TRBD1. The germline V gene has CDR1 SGHTA and CDR2 FQGNSA. V trimming: 1 base; J trimming: 5 bases; junction bases outside the gene matches: 4. CDR3 length: 15 residues. The CDR3 sequence is CASSLEAGGQNIQYF. The CDR3 nucleotides read TGTGCCAGCAGCTTAGAGGCAGGGGGCCAAAACATTCAGTACTTC.

J is TRBJ2-1 and V is TRBV20-1; 7 nucleotides match TRBD2. With V trimmed by 5 bases and J by 6 bases, 13 bases remained unmatched. Germline assignment: CDR1 DFQATT and CDR2 SNEGSKA (reference sequence). The CDR3 runs to 15 residues. CDR3 in amino acids: CSAFPTSLVSNEQFF. The CDR3 DNA is TGCAGTGCTTTCCCGACTAGCCTAGTTAGCAATGAGCAGTTCTTC.

This clonotype occurred a few times. The V call is TRBV7-2, the J call TRBJ2-2, with D unclear. Germline V CDR1 and CDR2: SGHTA, FQGNSA. The CDR3 extends over 15 amino acids. V was cut by 5 bases and J by 4 bases, with 14 bases left in between. The CDR3: CASSRSGGVTGELFF. The CDR3, as DNA: TGTGCCAGCAGCCGCTCGGGTGGGGTCACCGGGGAGCTGTTTTTT.

The chain joins TRBV20-1 to TRBJ1-1; 7 bases align to TRBD1. Looked up from germline, CDR1 is DFQATT and CDR2 is SNEGSKA (reference sequence). V dropped 5 bases and J dropped 3; count of bases not matched to a gene: 6. This CDR3 has 13 amino acids. CDR3 coding DNA: TGCAGTGCTGGTACAGGGGCCTACACTGAAGCTTTCTTT. Translated, it gives CSAGTGAYTEAFF.

Comment on this clonotype: A junction boundary mismatches the germline segment, possibly from a read error. The chain employs TRBV7-7 and TRBJ2-5; 9 nucleotides line up with TRBD2. This CDR3 contains 16 residues. Germline V gene data show CDR1 as SSHAT and CDR2 as FNYEAQ (reference sequence). The CDR3 sequence is CASSLDAGGVQETQYF. DNA for the CDR3: TGTGCTAGCAGCTTAGATGCGGGAGGGGTCCAAGAGACCCAGTACTTC.

This chain links TRBV5-4 with TRBJ2-4, with 12 bases lining up with TRBD2. The CDR3 sequence is 16 residues long. CDR1 is SGHNT and CDR2 is YYREEE in the germline V gene (reference sequence). J lost 2 bases, V lost 4 bases, and 4 bases had no gene match. The CDR3 nucleotides read TGTGCCAGCAGCCCAACTAGCGGGAGGACCAAAAACATTCAGTACTTC. It yields the protein CASSPTSGRTKNIQYF.

This clonotype occurred once. The V gene is TRBV29-1, the J gene TRBJ2-3; 7 positions match TRBD2. CDR3 length equals 17 residues. The J segment lost 1 base and the V segment lost 5 bases, leaving 15 bases of the junction unmatched. CDR1 is SQVTM, CDR2 ANQGSEA, per germline. The CDR3 loop is CSVQAPSCAGGTDTQYF. CDR3 sequence (DNA): TGCAGCGTTCAAGCCCCCTCCTGTGCGGGAGGCACAGATACGCAGTATTTT.

This clonotype was observed a single time. The chain recombines TRBV20-1 with TRBJ1-2; no definite D call. The CDR3 is made up of 14 amino acids. CDR1 DFQATT and CDR2 SNEGSKA come from the germline V gene (reference sequence). V shed 5 bases and J shed 0 bases, with 13 bases lying between them. The CDR3 loop is CSAWGGVANYGYTF. The CDR3 DNA follows: TGCAGTGCTTGGGGTGGGGTAGCTAACTATGGCTACACCTTC.

This clonotype came up a few times. The chain employs TRBV20-1 and TRBJ2-1; the match to TRBD2 covers 7 bases. Germline V CDR1 and CDR2: DFQATT, SNEGSKA (reference sequence). V trimming: 5 bases; J trimming: 10 bases; junction bases outside the gene matches: 17. The CDR3 has 15 amino acids. The CDR3 protein is CSAPMGGRALSEQFF. The CDR3 coding sequence is TGCAGTGCTCCCATGGGGGGGAGGGCCCTTTCCGAGCAGTTCTTC.

The chain links TRBV28 to TRBJ2-1; D possibly corresponds to TRBD2 (5 bases). Trimming stripped 5 bases from V and 12 bases from J, with 14 bases between. Germline assignment: CDR1 MDHEN and CDR2 SYDVKM. This CDR3 has 12 amino acids. Written as DNA, the CDR3 is TGTGCCAGCAGTATCAGACTCGGAGGGCAGTTCTTC. Amino acids: CASSIRLGGQFF.